Given below is one TCR beta chain in context. J gave up 4 bases and V 1 base, and 5 bases lay outside the gene matches. This CDR3 spans 15 amino acids. The germline gives CDR1 SGHTA, CDR2 FQGTGA. Fresh-frozen tumor tissue and more than two years of survival data were available for all. This sample is part of a study of glioma-infiltrating T cells after dendritic cell vaccination. Input was 2 to 2.5 ug genomic DNA, or all available if less. Amplification used 60 V beta primers and 13 J beta primers. Only in-frame clones appear in the TCRdb table, and some are missing; sequencing was by immunoSEQ multiplex PCR. Seen here are tens of thousands of clones, almost 85% observed once, and the top ten hold 2.1%.

This sample comprised blood, obtained before dendritic cell vaccination. The chain uses TRBV7-3 and TRBJ2-3; TRBD2 aligns across 7 bases. The receptor comes from a human donor with glioblastoma. CDR3 region: CASSLSSGRADTQYF. The CDR3 DNA sequence: TGTGCCAGCAGCTTAAGTAGCGGGCGGGCAGATACGCAGTATTTT.